This entry is about one T cell receptor beta chain. Its antigen is currently unknown. Scientists ran DNA taken from cultured CD4+ T cells through the Oncomine TCR Beta short-read assay for sequencing. TCRdb recomputed calls from the PCR reads with MiXCR, one row per CDR3 protein. The repertoire holds about 23,000 distinct CDR3 sequences, with around 70% as singletons. These data are taken from a study of vaccination and CD4 T cells after COVID-19. Trimming took off 1 base at V and 4 bases at J, with 8 bases between the two ends. The CDR3 has 13 residues. Germline CDR1 reads MNHNS; CDR2 reads SASEGT. Treatment described: approximately nine-day PBMC culture with coronavirus spike peptide pools or control peptides (ViraFEST assay). Nucleocapsid antibody negativity, seen both before and after vaccination, demonstrated that healthy vaccine recipients lacked earlier SARS-CoV-2 infection.

The sequence was collected from a human donor who received a COVID-19 vaccine. The rearrangement joins TRBV6-1 to TRBJ2-7; no definite D call. Here the sequenced sample was CD4+ T cells from blood, cultured in vitro, taken after SARS-CoV-2 vaccination. The CDR3 is CASSEVAIYEQYF. CDR3 nucleotides: TGTGCCAGCAGTGAAGTTGCAATTTACGAGCAGTACTTC.